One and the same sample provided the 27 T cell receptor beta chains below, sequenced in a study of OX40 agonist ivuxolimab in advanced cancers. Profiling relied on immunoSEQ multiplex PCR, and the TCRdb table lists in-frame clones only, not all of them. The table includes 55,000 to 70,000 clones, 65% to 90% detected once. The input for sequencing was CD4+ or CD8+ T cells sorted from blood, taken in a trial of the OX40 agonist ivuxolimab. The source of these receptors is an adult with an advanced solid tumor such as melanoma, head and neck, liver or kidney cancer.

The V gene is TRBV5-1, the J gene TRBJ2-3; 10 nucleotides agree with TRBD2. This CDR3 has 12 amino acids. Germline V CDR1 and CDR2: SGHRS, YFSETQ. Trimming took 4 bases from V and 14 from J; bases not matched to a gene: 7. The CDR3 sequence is CASSITGTSVYF. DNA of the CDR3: TGCGCCAGCAGCATAACCGGGACTAGCGTGTATTTT.

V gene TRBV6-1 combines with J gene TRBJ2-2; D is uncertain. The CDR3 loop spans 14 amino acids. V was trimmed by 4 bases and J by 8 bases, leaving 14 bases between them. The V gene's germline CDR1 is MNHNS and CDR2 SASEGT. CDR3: CASSARALGGELFF. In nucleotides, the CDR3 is TGTGCCAGCAGTGCCCGGGCCCTCGGAGGGGAGCTGTTTTTT.

In DNA form, the CDR3 reads TGTGCCAGCAGTGGGAGTTCCGGTGCCGAGACCCAGTACTTC. Protein: CASSGSSGAETQYF. The rearrangement joins TRBV2 to TRBJ2-5; unclear D gene. This CDR3 has 14 residues. The germline V and J ends were trimmed by 4 bases and 5 bases, with 14 bases remaining between them. Per germline, CDR1 SNHLY and CDR2 FYNNEI. The whole variable domain, remainder taken from reference TRBV2 and TRBJ2-5, is EPEVTQTPSHQVTQMGQEVILRCVPISNHLYFYWYRQILGQKVEFLVSFYNNEISEKSEIFDDQFSVERPDGSNFTLKIRSTKLEDSAMYFCASSGSSGAETQYFGPGTRLLVL.

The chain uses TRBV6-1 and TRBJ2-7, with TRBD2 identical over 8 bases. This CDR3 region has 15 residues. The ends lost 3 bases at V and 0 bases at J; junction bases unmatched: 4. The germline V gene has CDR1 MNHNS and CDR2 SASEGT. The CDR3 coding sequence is TGTGCCAGCAGTGAGGGAGCGGGGGTCTCCTACGAGCAGTACTTC. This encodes CASSEGAGVSYEQYF.

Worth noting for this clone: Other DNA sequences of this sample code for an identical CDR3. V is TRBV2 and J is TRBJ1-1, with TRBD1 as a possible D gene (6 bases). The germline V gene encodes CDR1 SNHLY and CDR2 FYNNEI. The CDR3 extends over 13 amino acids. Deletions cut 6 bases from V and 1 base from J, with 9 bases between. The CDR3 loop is CASSIQGNTEAFF. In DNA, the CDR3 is TGTGCCAGCAGCATACAGGGGAACACTGAAGCTTTCTTT. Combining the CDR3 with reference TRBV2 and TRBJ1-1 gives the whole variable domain EPEVTQTPSHQVTQMGQEVILRCVPISNHLYFYWYRQILGQKVEFLVSFYNNEISEKSEIFDDQFSVERPDGSNFTLKIRSTKLEDSAMYFCASSIQGNTEAFFGQGTRLTVV.

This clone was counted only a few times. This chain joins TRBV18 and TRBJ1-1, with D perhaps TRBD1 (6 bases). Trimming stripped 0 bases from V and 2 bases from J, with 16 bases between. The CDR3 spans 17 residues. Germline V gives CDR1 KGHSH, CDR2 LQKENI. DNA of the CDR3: TGTGCCAGCTCACCACCGGGGGCCGGGGCCGCTAACACTGAAGCTTTCTTT. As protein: CASSPPGAGAANTEAFF.

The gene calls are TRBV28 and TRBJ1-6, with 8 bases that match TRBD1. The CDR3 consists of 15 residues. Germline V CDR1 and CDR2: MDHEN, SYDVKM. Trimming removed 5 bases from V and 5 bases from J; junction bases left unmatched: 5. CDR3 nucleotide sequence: TGTGCCAGCAGTAGCTTGACAGGGGATAATTCACCCCTCCACTTT. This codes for CASSSLTGDNSPLHF.

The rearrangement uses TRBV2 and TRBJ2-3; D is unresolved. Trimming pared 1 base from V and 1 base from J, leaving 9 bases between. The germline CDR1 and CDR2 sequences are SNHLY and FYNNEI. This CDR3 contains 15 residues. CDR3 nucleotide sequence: TGTGCCAGCAGTGAAGAAACAGTTCGCACAGATACGCAGTATTTT. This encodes CASSEETVRTDTQYF.

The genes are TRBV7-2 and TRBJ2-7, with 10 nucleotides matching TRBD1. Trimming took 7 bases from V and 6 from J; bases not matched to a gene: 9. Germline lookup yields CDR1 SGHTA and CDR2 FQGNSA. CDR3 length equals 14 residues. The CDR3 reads CASKTRDRGGEQYF. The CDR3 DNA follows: TGTGCCAGCAAAACACGGGACAGGGGAGGCGAGCAGTACTTC.

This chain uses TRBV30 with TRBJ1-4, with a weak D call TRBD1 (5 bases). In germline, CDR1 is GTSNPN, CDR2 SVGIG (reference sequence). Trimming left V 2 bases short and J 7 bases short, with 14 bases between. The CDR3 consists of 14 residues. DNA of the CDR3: TGTGCCTGGAGTATACAGGTTGGGATTGAAAAACTGTTTTTT. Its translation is CAWSIQVGIEKLFF. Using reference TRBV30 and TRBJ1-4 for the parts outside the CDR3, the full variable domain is SQTIHQWPATLVQPVGSPLSLECTVEGTSNPNLYWYRQAAGRGLQLLFYSVGIGQISSEVPQNLSASRPQDRQFILSSKKLLLSDSGFYLCAWSIQVGIEKLFFGSGTQLSVL.

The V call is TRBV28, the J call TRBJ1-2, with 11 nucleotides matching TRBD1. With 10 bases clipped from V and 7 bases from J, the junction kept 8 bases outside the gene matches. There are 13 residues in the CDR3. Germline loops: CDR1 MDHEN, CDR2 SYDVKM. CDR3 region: CATRTGGGVGYTF. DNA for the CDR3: TGTGCCACCCGGACAGGGGGCGGTGTTGGCTACACCTTC.

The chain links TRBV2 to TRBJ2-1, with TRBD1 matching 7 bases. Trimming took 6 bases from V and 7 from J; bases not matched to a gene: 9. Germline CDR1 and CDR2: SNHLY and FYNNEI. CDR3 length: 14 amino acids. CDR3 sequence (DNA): TGTGCCAGCAGGGATAACCGGGACAGAAATGAGCAGTTCTTC. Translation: CASRDNRDRNEQFF.

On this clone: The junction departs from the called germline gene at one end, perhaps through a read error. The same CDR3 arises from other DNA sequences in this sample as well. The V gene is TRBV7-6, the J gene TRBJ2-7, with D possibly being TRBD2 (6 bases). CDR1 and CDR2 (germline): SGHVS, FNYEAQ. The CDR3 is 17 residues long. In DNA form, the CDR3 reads TGTGCCAGCAGCTTATCACCCTCCGGGACTGCCTCCTACGAGCAATACTTC. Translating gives CASSLSPSGTASYEQYF.

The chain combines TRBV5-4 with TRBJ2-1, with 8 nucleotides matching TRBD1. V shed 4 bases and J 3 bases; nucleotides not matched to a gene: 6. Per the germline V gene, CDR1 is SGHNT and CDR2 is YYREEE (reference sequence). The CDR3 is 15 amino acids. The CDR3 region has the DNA TGTGCCAGCAGCCAAGGACAGGGAAACTACAATGAGCAGTTCTTC. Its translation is CASSQGQGNYNEQFF.

The CDR3, as DNA: TGTGCCAGCAGTGGGGGTAGGACCTCCCTTGGGACCCAGTACTTC. It yields the protein CASSGGRTSLGTQYF. The rearrangement links TRBV6-1 to TRBJ2-5; D is unclear. The CDR3 totals 15 residues. Germline V gene lookup returns CDR1 MNHNS and CDR2 SASEGT. V lost 4 bases and J 7 bases, leaving 19 bases between the germline ends.

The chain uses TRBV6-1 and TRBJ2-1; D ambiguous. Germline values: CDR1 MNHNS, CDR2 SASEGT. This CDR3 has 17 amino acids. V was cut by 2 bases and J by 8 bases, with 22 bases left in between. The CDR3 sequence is CASSEMHRAFMVDEQFF. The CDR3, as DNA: TGTGCCAGCAGTGAAATGCACAGAGCATTCATGGTGGATGAGCAGTTCTTC.

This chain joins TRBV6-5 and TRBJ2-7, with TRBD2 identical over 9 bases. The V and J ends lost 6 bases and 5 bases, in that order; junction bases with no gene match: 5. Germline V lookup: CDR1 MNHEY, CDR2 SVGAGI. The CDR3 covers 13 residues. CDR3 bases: TGTGCCAGCAGCCGGACTAGCGTCCACGAGCAGTACTTC. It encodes CASSRTSVHEQYF.

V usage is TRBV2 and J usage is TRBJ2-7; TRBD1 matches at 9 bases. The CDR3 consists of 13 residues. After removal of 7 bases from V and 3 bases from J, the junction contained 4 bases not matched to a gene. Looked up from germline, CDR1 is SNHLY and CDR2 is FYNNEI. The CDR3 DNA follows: TGTGCCAGCAAATCGGGACAGGGCTACGAGCAGTACTTC. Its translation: CASKSGQGYEQYF.

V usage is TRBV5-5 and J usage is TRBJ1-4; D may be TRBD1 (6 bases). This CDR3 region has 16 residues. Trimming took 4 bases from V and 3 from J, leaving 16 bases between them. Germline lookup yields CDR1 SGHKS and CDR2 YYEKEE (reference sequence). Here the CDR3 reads CASSEANQGSNEKLFF. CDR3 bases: TGTGCCAGCAGCGAAGCAAATCAGGGGTCTAATGAAAAACTGTTTTTT.

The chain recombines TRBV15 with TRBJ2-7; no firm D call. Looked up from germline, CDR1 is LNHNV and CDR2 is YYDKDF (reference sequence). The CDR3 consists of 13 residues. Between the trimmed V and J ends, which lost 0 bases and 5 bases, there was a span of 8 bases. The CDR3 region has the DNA TGTGCCACCAGCAGAGATGGCGACCACGAGCAGTACTTC. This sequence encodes CATSRDGDHEQYF.

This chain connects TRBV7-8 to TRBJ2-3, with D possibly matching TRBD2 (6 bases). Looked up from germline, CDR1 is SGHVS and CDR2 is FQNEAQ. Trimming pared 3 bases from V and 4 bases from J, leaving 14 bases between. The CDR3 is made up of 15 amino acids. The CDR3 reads CASSFSIGTSDTQYF. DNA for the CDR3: TGTGCCAGCAGCTTCTCTATCGGGACTTCAGATACGCAGTATTTT.

This CDR3 is CASSVGQGVDEQYF. CDR3 bases: TGTGCCAGCAGCGTGGGACAGGGGGTCGACGAGCAGTACTTC. The V call is TRBV7-9, the J call TRBJ2-7, with TRBD1 matching 11 bases. Trimming removed 5 bases from V and 5 bases from J; junction bases left unmatched: 5. The CDR3 spans 14 residues. The germline V gene encodes CDR1 SEHNR and CDR2 FQNEAQ (reference sequence).

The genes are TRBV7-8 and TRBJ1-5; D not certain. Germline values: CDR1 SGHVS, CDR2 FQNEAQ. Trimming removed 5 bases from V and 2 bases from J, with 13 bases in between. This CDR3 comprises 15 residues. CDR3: CASSPQVTGNQPQHF. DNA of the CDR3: TGTGCCAGCAGCCCGCAGGTAACGGGCAATCAGCCCCAGCATTTT.

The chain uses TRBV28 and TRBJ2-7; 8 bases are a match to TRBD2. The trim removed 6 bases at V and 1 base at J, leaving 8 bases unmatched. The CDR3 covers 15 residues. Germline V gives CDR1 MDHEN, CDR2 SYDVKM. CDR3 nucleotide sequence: TGTGCCAGCAGATCCAGCGGGGGAGGTTCCTACGAGCAGTACTTC. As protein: CASRSSGGGSYEQYF.

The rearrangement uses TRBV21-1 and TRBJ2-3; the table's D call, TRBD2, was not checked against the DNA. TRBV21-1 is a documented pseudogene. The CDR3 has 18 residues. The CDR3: CAIRPWRGAYMFTDTQYF. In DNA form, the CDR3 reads TGTGCCATCCGACCCTGGCGGGGGGCCTATATGTTCACAGATACGCAGTATTTT.

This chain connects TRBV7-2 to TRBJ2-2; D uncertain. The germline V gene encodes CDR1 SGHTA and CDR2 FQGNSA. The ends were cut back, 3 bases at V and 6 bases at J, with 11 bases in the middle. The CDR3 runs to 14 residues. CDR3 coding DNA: TGTGCCAGCAGCTTTCGGCGTGCGGCCGGGGAGCTGTTTTTT. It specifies CASSFRRAAGELFF.

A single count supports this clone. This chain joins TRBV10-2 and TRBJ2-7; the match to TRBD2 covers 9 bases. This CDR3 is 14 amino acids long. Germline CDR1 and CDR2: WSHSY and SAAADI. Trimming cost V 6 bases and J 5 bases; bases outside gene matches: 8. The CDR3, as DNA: TGCGCCAGCAGGCCGGCGGGAGGGACCCACGAGCAGTACTTC. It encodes CASRPAGGTHEQYF.